These 5 T cell receptor beta chains share one sample of origin, sequenced in a study of T cell repertoires in cytomegalovirus infection. TCRdb reprocessed the reads via MiXCR and lists one record per CDR3 protein. The data contain 85,000 to 130,000 distinct CDR3 sequences, 20% to 30% of them seen just once; the ten biggest clones take up 30% to 40%. The material sequenced was CD8+ T cells from PBMCs. These receptors originate from a human donor in good health (CMV status not recorded). Some clones in this sample may be carry-over from other donors' samples.

This clonotype was counted a single time. A single base separates this from a much larger clone, so it may be a read error. The J gene is TRBJ2-3, the V gene TRBV7-9; D possibly corresponds to TRBD1 (5 bases). The V end was cut by 11 bases, the J end by 0 bases, with 15 bases between. The CDR3 is 14 amino acids. Germline lookup yields CDR1 SEHNR and CDR2 FQNEAQ (reference sequence). The CDR3 DNA reads as TGTGCCTGTCCGAAGGGGTTTAGCACAGATACGCAGTATTTT. This codes for CACPKGFSTDTQYF.

This clonotype was observed many times. The chain is built from TRBV27 and TRBJ2-2; 8 bases match TRBD2. Germline V gene data show CDR1 as MNHEY and CDR2 as SMNVEV (reference sequence). The CDR3 contains 17 residues. The J segment lost 5 bases and the V segment lost 5 bases, leaving 13 bases of the junction unmatched. Here the CDR3 reads CASSPPRGRPRTGELFF. The CDR3 DNA sequence: TGTGCCAGCAGTCCCCCTCGCGGGAGGCCCCGGACCGGGGAGCTGTTTTTT.

This rearrangement joins TRBV7-9 to TRBJ2-5; 9 nucleotides match TRBD2. J was trimmed by 4 bases and V by 0 bases; bases with no gene match: 9. The CDR3 is 17 amino acids. CDR1 and CDR2 (germline): SEHNR, FQNEAQ (reference sequence). CDR3 DNA sequence: TGTGCCAGCAGCTTAGCGACTGGCGGCGGGAGGGCAGAGACCCAGTACTTC. Translating gives CASSLATGGGRAETQYF.

This clonotype was seen a handful of times. The rearrangement uses TRBV7-9 and TRBJ2-3, with D possibly being TRBD1 (5 bases). V was shortened by 2 bases and J by 2 bases, with 14 bases between the two germline ends. The CDR3 has 16 amino acids. Germline V lookup: CDR1 SEHNR, CDR2 FQNEAQ (reference sequence). The CDR3 DNA reads TGTGCCAGCAGCTTAAAGGAGAGACAGCCCACAGATACGCAGTATTTT. As protein: CASSLKERQPTDTQYF. Full variable domain (outside the CDR3, taken from reference TRBV7-9 and TRBJ2-3): DTGVSQNPRHKITKRGQNVTFRCDPISEHNRLYWYRQTLGQGPEFLTYFQNEAQLEKSRLLSDRFSAERPKGSFSTLEIQRTEQGDSAMYLCASSLKERQPTDTQYFGPGTRLTVL.

Ten or more counts support this clonotype. V is TRBV6-1 and J is TRBJ1-5, with 7 bases lining up with TRBD1. The V gene end was trimmed by 6 bases and the J gene end by 6 bases; junction bases not matched to a gene: 8. From germline, CDR1 is MNHNS and CDR2 SASEGT. This CDR3 contains 14 residues. For the CDR3, the DNA is TGTGCCAGCAGCACTACAGGGGTCCCTCAGCCCCAGCATTTT. Its protein product is CASSTTGVPQPQHF.